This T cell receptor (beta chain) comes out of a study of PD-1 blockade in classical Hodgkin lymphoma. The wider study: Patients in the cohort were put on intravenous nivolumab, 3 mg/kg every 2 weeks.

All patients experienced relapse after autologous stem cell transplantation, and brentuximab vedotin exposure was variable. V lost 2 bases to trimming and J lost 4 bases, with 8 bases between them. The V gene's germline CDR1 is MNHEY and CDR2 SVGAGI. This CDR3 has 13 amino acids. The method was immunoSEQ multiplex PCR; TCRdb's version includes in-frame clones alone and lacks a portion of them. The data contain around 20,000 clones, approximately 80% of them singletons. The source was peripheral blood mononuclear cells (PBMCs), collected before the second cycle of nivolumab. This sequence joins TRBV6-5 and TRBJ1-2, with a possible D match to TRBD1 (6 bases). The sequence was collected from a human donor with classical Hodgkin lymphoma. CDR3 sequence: CASSYGRGYGYTF. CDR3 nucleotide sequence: TGTGCCAGCAGTTACGGCAGGGGCTATGGCTACACCTTC.